Described below is a single T cell receptor (beta chain) sequence and its context. The antigen remains unidentified. After 5'RACE with constant-segment primers, TCR alpha and TCR beta cDNA libraries carrying sample barcodes and UMIs were obtained. Each CDR3 protein gets one entry after TCRdb re-called the 5' RACE reads with MiXCR. The data contain roughly 580,000 distinct CDR3 sequences, approximately 18% of them singletons. These data originate in a study of T-cell memory formation after mild COVID-19. Study-level information: Across donors, TCR clusters were largely donor specific.

General observations from the study: CD4+ clones that contracted lay mainly in CM and EM; CD8+ ones lay in EMRA. From day 15 to 85, contracting clones were balanced between CD4 and CD8, whereas later expanders leaned toward CD4+.

This clonotype was obtained from an adult woman who had mild COVID-19 (a few samples of this study predate the infection). Cell type and time point are not known. The specimen sequenced was PBMCs or a T cell subset sorted from them (not recorded which).

For the CDR3, the DNA is TGTGCCAGCAGCCCCGCAGGGGAAGCCTACGAGCAGTACTTC. This sequence encodes CASSPAGEAYEQYF. This chain links TRBV5-5 with TRBJ2-7, with D perhaps matching TRBD1 (6 bases). V was trimmed by 4 bases and J by 2 bases, leaving 13 bases between them. Germline values: CDR1 SGHKS, CDR2 YYEKEE (reference sequence). CDR3 length: 14 residues.